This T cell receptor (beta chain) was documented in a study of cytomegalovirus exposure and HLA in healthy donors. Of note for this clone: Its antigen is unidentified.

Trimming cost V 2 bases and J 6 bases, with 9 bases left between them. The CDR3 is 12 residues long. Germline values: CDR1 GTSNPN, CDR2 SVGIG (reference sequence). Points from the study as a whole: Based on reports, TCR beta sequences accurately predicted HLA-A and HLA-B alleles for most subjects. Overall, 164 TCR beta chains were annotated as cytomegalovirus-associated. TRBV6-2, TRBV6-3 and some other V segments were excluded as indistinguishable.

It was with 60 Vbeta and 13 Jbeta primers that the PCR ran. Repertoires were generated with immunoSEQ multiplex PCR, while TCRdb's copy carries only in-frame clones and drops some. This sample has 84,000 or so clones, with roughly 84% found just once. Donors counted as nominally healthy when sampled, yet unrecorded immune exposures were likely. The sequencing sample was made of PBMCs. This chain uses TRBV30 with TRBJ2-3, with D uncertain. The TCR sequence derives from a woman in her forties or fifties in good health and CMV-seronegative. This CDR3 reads CAWSPFEDTQYF. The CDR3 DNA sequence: TGTGCCTGGAGTCCATTTGAGGATACGCAGTATTTT.